Below are 16 T cell receptor beta chains sequenced from a single sample in a study of T cells in Graves' hyperthyroidism and ophthalmopathy. Using RNA transcripts as the source, TCR beta CDR3 regions were amplified. When the TCR CDR3 underwent first-round RT-PCR, the HTBI primer set was used. TCRdb used MiXCR to reprocess the multiplex PCR reads, holding one entry per CDR3 protein. The top ten hold roughly 29% of the sample, which has over 150,000 distinct CDR3 sequences, over 15% seen once. Sequences were obtained from blood. These receptor sequences come from a woman aged 50 to 60 with Graves' hyperthyroidism.

This clonotype was counted many times. This chain uses TRBV2 with TRBJ2-3; D is perhaps TRBD2 (7 bases). The CDR3 contains 14 residues. From germline, CDR1 is SNHLY and CDR2 FYNNEI. V was trimmed by 6 bases and J by 4 bases, leaving 14 bases between them. The CDR3 spells CASRRGAGADTQYF. In DNA form, the CDR3 reads TGTGCCAGCAGAAGGGGGGCGGGGGCAGATACGCAGTATTTT.

This clonotype occurred many times. V gene TRBV5-1 combines with J gene TRBJ1-5, with 9 bases lining up with TRBD1. The germline CDR1 and CDR2 sequences are SGHRS and YFSETQ. V was pared by 0 bases and J by 2 bases, with 9 bases of the junction left unmatched. The CDR3 is 18 residues long. CDR3 nucleotide sequence: TGCGCCAGCAGCTTGGTCCCGGGACAGGGAATGGGCAATCAGCCCCAGCATTTT. This translates into CASSLVPGQGMGNQPQHF.

This clonotype was recorded at least ten times. The rearrangement links TRBV28 to TRBJ2-5, with D uncertain. This CDR3 has 14 residues. CDR1 is MDHEN and CDR2 is SYDVKM in the germline V gene. The V gene lost 6 bases and the J gene lost 1 base, with 12 bases spanning the gap. CDR3 loop: CASSPGGPQETQYF. Here the CDR3 DNA reads TGTGCCAGCAGCCCCGGCGGCCCCCAAGAGACCCAGTACTTC. The full variable domain, completed using reference TRBV28 and TRBJ2-5, is DVKVTQSSRYLVKRTGEKVFLECVQDMDHENMFWYRQDPGLGLRLIYFSYDVKMKEKGDIPEGYSVSREKKERFSLILESASTNQTSMYLCASSPGGPQETQYFGPGTRLLVL.

This clonotype has a count of ten or more. This chain uses TRBV2 with TRBJ1-1; D unclear. This CDR3 spans 14 amino acids. Germline V CDR1 and CDR2: SNHLY, FYNNEI. The V and J ends lost 6 bases and 0 bases respectively, with 11 bases between them. CDR3: CASSVDSVNTEAFF. CDR3 nucleotide sequence: TGTGCCAGCAGCGTGGACTCGGTGAACACTGAAGCTTTCTTT.

This clonotype was observed at least ten times. The chain couples TRBV18 to TRBJ2-3, with D perhaps TRBD2 (5 bases). V was clipped by 3 bases and J by 4 bases, with 14 bases between them. Per germline, CDR1 KGHSH and CDR2 LQKENI. CDR3 length: 15 residues. CDR3 in amino acids: CASSPPPGLADTQYF. DNA of the CDR3: TGTGCCAGCTCACCCCCGCCGGGGTTGGCAGATACGCAGTATTTT.

This clonotype was counted many times. The chain combines TRBV28 with TRBJ1-5; the match to TRBD1 covers 7 bases. Germline V lookup: CDR1 MDHEN, CDR2 SYDVKM. The CDR3 consists of 14 residues. V gave up 5 bases and J gave up 7 bases; unmatched junction bases: 8. CDR3: CASSDTGAVQPQHF. The CDR3 DNA sequence: TGTGCCAGCAGTGACACAGGGGCTGTACAGCCCCAGCATTTT.

This clonotype was detected a few times. V and J are TRBV11-2 and TRBJ1-6; D is uncertain. CDR1 is SGHAT and CDR2 is FQNNGV in the germline V gene. This CDR3 has 14 residues. The V end lost 5 bases, the J end lost 9 bases, and 14 bases lay between the germline ends. The CDR3 sequence is CASSITALGSPLHF. DNA for the CDR3: TGTGCCAGCAGCATTACAGCTTTGGGTTCACCCCTCCACTTT. Full variable domain (rest looked up from reference TRBV11-2 and TRBJ1-6): EAGVAQSPRYKIIEKRQSVAFWCNPISGHATLYWYQQILGQGPKLLIQFQNNGVVDDSQLPKDRFSAERLKGVDSTLKIQPAKLEDSAVYLCASSITALGSPLHFGNGTRLTVT.

This clonotype was found many times. The chain links TRBV3-2 to TRBJ2-7; TRBD1 reflects the table's D call only, with no check against the DNA. TRBV3-2 is tagged as a pseudogene. This CDR3 is 16 amino acids long. CDR3 DNA sequence: TGTGCCAGCAGCCACGCCTGGACAGGGCAATCCTACGAGCAGTACTTC. Its translation: CASSHAWTGQSYEQYF.

This clonotype has ten or more counts. The V gene is TRBV27, the J gene TRBJ2-7; TRBD2 might be the D (5 bases). Trimming stripped 8 bases from V and 5 bases from J, with 28 bases between. Per the germline V gene, CDR1 is MNHEY and CDR2 is SMNVEV (reference sequence). There are 17 residues in the CDR3. CDR3 amino acids: CASANTHFEGASHEQYF. In nucleotides, the CDR3 is TGTGCCAGCGCCAACACCCACTTCGAGGGAGCTTCGCACGAGCAGTACTTC.

This clonotype was counted many times. CDR3 coding DNA: TGTGCCAGCAGCTTAAGTCCGGTAGGAGATACGCAGTATTTT. Protein: CASSLSPVGDTQYF. J is TRBJ2-3 and V is TRBV7-3; D gene uncertain. CDR3 length: 14 amino acids. V shed 1 base and J shed 5 bases, with 10 bases lying between them. Germline CDR1 is SGHTA and CDR2 is FQGTGA.

This clonotype was picked up many times. The chain has TRBV6-6 and TRBJ1-1; no clear D gene. The CDR3 contains 14 residues. CDR1 and CDR2 from the germline V gene are MNHNY and SVGAGI (reference sequence). Trimming pared 0 bases from V and 1 base from J, leaving 6 bases between. The CDR3 DNA follows: TGTGCCAGCAGTTACTCCTACGGGAACACTGAAGCTTTCTTT. Protein sequence: CASSYSYGNTEAFF.

Concerning this clonotype: A read error may explain this, as a much larger clone is one base away. The J gene is TRBJ1-1, the V gene TRBV19, with TRBD1 as a possible D gene (5 bases). The CDR3 spans 13 residues. Germline values: CDR1 LNHDA, CDR2 SQIVND (reference sequence). Written as DNA, the CDR3 is TGTGCCAGTAGTATGTGGGGGAACACTGAAGCTTCCTTT. It specifies CASSMWGNTEASF.

The chain employs TRBV20-1 and TRBJ1-2; D perhaps matches TRBD1 (6 bases). Germline CDR1 and CDR2: DFQATT and SNEGSKA (reference sequence). The CDR3 has 13 residues. The ends were cut back, 2 bases at V and 4 bases at J, with 11 bases in the middle. Here the CDR3 DNA reads TGCAGTGCTAGAACACAGGGAGGCTATGGCTACACCTTC. This sequence encodes CSARTQGGYGYTF.

This clonotype has at least ten counts. The V and J genes are TRBV11-2 and TRBJ2-6; D is unclear. Germline CDR1 SGHAT, CDR2 FQNNGV. The CDR3 covers 15 residues. Trimming removed 0 bases at V and 1 base at J, with 4 bases between. CDR3 region: CASSLDESGANVLTF. CDR3 nucleotides: TGTGCCAGCAGCTTAGATGAATCTGGGGCCAACGTCCTGACTTTC.

This clonotype was found many times. In nucleotides, the CDR3 is TGTGCCAGCAGCTTAGCAACTAGCGGTGCGAACACCGGGGAGCTGTTTTTT. It is translated as CASSLATSGANTGELFF. The V gene is TRBV7-9, the J gene TRBJ2-2; 8 bases map to TRBD2. Germline V gene data show CDR1 as SEHNR and CDR2 as FQNEAQ (reference sequence). The CDR3 loop spans 17 amino acids. The J segment lost 0 bases and the V segment lost 0 bases, leaving 3 bases of the junction unmatched.

There are many counts of this clonotype. The chain recombines TRBV12-3 or TRBV12-4 with TRBJ2-6; D is undetermined. V lost 8 bases, J lost 0 bases, and 11 bases lay in between. The CDR3 contains 15 residues. The CDR3 DNA sequence: TGTGCCAGCGGGCGCACCAACTCTGGGGCCAACGTCCTGACTTTC. The encoded protein is CASGRTNSGANVLTF.